This T cell receptor beta chain comes out of a study of Graves' ophthalmopathy and Graves' hyperthyroidism. Study context: The study drew peripheral blood at initial diagnosis, before any treatment. Overall study findings and caveats: Ophthalmopathy cases were distinguished from stable hyperthyroidism by a 13-signature model, reaching approximately 87% sensitivity and 70% to 84% specificity. The majority of expanded thyroid clonotypes above 0.001 frequency also occurred in blood.

The CDR3 spans 13 residues. Germline V gene data show CDR1 as SEHNR and CDR2 as FQNEAQ (reference sequence). Uncontrolled infections, other autoimmune diseases, pregnancy or lactation barred patients from enrollment. As to this clonotype: Its antigen is unidentified. A much larger clone is a single base away; this may be a read error.

RNA served as the template for amplifying TCR beta CDR3 regions. Scientists carried out first-round RT-PCR using HTBI primers and then a second-round multiplex PCR. Using its own MiXCR run on the multiplex PCR reads, TCRdb lists one record per CDR3 protein. The repertoire holds approximately 700,000 distinct CDR3 sequences, with about 44% as singletons. Sequencing was done on a sample of peripheral blood. The sequence was collected from an adult man with Graves' ophthalmopathy. J is TRBJ2-7 and V is TRBV7-9; TRBD1 matches at 11 bases. The CDR3 nucleotides are TGTGCCTGCAGCCTGGATGTGGACAGGGGGCATGACTTC. It encodes CACSLDVDRGHDF.